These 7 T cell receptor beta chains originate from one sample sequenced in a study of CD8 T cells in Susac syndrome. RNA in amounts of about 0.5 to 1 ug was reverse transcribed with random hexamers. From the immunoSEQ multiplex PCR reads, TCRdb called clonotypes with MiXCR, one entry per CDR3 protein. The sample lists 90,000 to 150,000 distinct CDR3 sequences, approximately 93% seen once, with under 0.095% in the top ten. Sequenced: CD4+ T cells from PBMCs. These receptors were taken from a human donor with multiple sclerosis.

The CDR3 region is CASRVGHNSPLHF. The DNA for the CDR3 is TGTGCCAGCAGGGTCGGACATAATTCACCCCTCCACTTT. The J gene is TRBJ1-6, the V gene TRBV2; D ambiguous. The CDR3 has 13 residues. CDR1 and CDR2 (germline): SNHLY, FYNNEI. Trimming took 6 bases from V and 5 from J, leaving 8 bases between them.

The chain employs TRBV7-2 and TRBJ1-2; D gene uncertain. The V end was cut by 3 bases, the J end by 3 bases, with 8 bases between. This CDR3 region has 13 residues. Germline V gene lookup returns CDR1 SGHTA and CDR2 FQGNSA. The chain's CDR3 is CASSFGGYYGYTF. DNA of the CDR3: TGTGCCAGCAGCTTTGGAGGGTACTATGGCTACACCTTC. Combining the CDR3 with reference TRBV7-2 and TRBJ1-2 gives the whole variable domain GAGVSQSPSNKVTEKGKDVELRCDPISGHTALYWYRQSLGQGLEFLIYFQGNSAPDKSGLPSDRFSAERTGGSVSTLTIQRTQQEDSAVYLCASSFGGYYGYTFGSGTRLTVV.

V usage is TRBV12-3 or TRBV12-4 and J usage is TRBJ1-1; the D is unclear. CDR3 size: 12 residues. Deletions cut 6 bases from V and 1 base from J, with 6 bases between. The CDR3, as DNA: TGTGCCAGCAGCCCACGGAACACTGAAGCTTTCTTT. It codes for CASSPRNTEAFF.

CDR3: CASSSAYPGAFF. The CDR3 coding sequence is TGTGCCAGCAGTTCAGCATACCCGGGGGCTTTCTTT. The genes are TRBV6-1 and TRBJ1-1; D is undetermined. The V gene lost 5 bases and the J gene lost 11 bases, with 15 bases spanning the gap. CDR3 length equals 12 residues. Germline CDR1 is MNHNS and CDR2 is SASEGT.

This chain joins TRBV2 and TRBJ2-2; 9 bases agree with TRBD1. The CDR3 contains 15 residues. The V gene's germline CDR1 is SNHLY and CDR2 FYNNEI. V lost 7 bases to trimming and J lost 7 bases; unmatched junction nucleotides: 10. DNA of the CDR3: TGTGCCAGCACCTGGGACAGGGCTAGGGTCGGGGAGCTGTTTTTT. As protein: CASTWDRARVGELFF. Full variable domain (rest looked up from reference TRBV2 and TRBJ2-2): EPEVTQTPSHQVTQMGQEVILRCVPISNHLYFYWYRQILGQKVEFLVSFYNNEISEKSEIFDDQFSVERPDGSNFTLKIRSTKLEDSAMYFCASTWDRARVGELFFGEGSRLTVL.

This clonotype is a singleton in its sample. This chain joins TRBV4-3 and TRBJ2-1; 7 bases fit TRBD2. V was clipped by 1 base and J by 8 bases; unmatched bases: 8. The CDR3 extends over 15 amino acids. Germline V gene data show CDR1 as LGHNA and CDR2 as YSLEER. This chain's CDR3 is CASSQAFSAGDEQFF. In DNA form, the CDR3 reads TGCGCCAGCAGCCAAGCCTTCTCGGCGGGGGATGAGCAGTTCTTC.

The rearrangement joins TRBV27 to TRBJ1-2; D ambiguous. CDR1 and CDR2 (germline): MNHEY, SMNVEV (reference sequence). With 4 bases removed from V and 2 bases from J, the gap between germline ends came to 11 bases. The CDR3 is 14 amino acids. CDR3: CASSYRGQNYGYTF. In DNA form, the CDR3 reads TGTGCCAGCAGTTATCGTGGCCAGAACTATGGCTACACCTTC.